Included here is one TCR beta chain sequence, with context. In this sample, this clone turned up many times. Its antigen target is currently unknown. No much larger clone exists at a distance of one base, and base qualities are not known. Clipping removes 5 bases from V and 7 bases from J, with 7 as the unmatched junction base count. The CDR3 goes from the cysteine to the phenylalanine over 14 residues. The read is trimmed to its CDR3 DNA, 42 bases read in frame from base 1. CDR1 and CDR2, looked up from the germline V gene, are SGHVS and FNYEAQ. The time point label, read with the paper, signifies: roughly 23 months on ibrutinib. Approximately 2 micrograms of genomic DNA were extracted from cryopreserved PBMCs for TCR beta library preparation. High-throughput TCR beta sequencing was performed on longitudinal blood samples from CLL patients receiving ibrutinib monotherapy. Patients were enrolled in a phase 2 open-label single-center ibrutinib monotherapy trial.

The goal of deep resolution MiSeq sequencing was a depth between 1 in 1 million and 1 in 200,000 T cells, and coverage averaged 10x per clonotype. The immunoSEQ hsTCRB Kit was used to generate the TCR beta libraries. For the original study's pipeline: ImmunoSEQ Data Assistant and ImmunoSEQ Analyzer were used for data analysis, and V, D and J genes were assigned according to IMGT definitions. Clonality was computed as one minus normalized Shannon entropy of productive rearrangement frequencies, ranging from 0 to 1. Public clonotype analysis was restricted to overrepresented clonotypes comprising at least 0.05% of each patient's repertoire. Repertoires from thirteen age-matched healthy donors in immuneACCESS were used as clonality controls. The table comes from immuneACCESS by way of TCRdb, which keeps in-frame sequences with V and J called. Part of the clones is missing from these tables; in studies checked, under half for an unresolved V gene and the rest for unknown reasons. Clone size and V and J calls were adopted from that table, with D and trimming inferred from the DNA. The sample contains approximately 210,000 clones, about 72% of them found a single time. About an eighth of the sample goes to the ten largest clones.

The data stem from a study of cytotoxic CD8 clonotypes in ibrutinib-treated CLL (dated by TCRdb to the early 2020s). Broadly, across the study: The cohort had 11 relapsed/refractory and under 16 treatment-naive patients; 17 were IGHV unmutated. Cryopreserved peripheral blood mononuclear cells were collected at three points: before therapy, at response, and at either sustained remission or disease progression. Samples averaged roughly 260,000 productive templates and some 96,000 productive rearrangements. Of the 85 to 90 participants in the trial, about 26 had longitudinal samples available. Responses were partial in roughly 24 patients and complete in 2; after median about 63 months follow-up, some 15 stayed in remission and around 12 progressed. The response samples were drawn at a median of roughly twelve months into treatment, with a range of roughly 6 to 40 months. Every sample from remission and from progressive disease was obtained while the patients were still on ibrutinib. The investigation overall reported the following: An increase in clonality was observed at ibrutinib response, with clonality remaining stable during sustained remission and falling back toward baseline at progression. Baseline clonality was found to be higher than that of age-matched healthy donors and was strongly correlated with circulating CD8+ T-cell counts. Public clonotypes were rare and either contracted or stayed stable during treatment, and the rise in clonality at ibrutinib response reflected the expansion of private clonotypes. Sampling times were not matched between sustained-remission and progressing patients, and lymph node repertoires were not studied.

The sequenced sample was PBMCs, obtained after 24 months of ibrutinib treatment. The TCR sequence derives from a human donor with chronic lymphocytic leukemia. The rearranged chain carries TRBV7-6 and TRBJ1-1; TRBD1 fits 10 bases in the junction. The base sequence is TGTGCCAGCAGCCGACAGGGGGCGTACGATGAAGCTTTCTTT. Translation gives CASSRQGAYDEAFF.